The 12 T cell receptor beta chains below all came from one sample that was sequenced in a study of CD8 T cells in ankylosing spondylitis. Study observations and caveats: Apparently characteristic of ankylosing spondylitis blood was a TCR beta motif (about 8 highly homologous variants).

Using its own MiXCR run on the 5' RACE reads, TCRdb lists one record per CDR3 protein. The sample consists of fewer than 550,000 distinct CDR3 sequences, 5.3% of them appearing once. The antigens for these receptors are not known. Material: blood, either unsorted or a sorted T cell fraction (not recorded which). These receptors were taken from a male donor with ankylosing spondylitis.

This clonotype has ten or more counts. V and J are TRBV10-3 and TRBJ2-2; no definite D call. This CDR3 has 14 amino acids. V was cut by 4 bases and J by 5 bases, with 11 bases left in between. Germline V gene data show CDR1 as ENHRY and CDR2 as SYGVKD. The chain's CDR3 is CAISADPETGELFF. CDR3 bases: TGTGCCATCAGTGCAGACCCAGAGACCGGGGAGCTGTTTTTT.

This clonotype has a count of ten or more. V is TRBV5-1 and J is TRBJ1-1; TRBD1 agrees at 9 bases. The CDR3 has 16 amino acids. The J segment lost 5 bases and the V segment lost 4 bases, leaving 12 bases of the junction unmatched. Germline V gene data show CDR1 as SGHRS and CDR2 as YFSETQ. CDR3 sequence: CASSLRTGVGSTEAFF. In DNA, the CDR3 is TGCGCCAGCAGCCTCCGGACAGGGGTGGGTTCTACTGAAGCTTTCTTT.

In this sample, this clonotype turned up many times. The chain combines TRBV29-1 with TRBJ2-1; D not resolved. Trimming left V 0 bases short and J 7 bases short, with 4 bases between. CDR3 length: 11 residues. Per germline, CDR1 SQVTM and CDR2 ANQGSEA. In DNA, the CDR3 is TGCAGCGTTGAAGATGGGAATGAGCAGTTCTTC. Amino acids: CSVEDGNEQFF.

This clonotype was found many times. CDR3 nucleotide sequence: TGTGCCAGCAGCTTAACAACTAATCAGCCCCAGCATTTT. It translates to CASSLTTNQPQHF. The rearrangement uses TRBV7-9 and TRBJ1-5; D not certain. The CDR3 totals 13 residues. Trimming removed 2 bases from V and 4 bases from J, with 6 bases in between. The germline V gene encodes CDR1 SEHNR and CDR2 FQNEAQ (reference sequence).

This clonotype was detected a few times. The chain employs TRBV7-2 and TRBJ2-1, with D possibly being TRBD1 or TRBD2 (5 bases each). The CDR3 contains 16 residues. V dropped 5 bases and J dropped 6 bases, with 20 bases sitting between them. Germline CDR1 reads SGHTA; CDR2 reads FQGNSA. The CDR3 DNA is TGTGCCAGCAGCCCCGGTGGGACCCTCGCCAGCAATGAGCAGTTCTTC. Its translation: CASSPGGTLASNEQFF. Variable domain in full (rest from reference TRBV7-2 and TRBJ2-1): GAGVSQSPSNKVTEKGKDVELRCDPISGHTALYWYRQSLGQGLEFLIYFQGNSAPDKSGLPSDRFSAERTGGSVSTLTIQRTQQEDSAVYLCASSPGGTLASNEQFFGPGTRLTVL.

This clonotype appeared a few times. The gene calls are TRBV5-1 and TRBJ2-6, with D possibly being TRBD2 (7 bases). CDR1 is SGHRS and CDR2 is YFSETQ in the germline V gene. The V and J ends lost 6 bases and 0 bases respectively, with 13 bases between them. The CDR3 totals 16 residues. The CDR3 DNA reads TGCGCCAGCATACCGGGGGGCTCCTCTGGGGCCAACGTCCTGACTTTC. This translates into CASIPGGSSGANVLTF.

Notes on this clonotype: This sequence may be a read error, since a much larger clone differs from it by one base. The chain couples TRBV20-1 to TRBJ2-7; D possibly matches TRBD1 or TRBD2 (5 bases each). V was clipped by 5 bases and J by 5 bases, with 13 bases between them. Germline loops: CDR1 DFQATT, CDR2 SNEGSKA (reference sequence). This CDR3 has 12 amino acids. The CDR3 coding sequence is TGCAGTGCTGGCTCTGGGACCCACGAGCAGTACTTC. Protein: CSAGSGTHEQYF.

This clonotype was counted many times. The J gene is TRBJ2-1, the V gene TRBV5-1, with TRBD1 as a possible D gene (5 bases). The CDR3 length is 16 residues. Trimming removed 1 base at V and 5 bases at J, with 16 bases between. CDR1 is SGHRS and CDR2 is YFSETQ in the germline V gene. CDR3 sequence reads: CASSLSIRLGHNEQFF. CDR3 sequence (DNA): TGCGCCAGCAGCTTGTCAATAAGGTTGGGGCACAATGAGCAGTTCTTC.

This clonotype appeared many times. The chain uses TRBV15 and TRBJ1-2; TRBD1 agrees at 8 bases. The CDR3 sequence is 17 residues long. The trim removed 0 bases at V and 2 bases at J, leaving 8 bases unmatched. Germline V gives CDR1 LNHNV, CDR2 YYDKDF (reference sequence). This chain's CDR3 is CATSRDLWQGANYGYTF. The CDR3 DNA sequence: TGTGCCACCAGCAGAGATCTGTGGCAGGGGGCAAACTATGGCTACACCTTC.

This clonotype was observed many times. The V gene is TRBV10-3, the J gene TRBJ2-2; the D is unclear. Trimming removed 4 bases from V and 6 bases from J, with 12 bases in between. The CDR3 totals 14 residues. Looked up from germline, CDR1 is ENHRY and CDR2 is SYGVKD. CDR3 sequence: CAISAPAKAGELFF. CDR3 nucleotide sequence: TGTGCCATCAGTGCCCCCGCGAAGGCCGGGGAGCTGTTTTTT.

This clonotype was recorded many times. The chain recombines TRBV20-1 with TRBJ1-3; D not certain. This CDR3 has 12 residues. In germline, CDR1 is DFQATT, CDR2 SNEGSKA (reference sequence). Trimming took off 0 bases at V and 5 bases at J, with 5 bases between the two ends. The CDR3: CSARDPRNTIYF. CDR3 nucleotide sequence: TGCAGTGCTAGAGATCCCCGAAACACCATATATTTT.

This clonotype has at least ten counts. CDR3 in amino acids: CASKLTSGNTGELFF. CDR3 nucleotide sequence: TGCGCCAGCAAGTTAACTAGCGGAAACACCGGGGAGCTGTTTTTT. The V call is TRBV5-1, the J call TRBJ2-2; 8 nucleotides agree with TRBD2. The V gene end was trimmed by 6 bases and the J gene end by 2 bases; junction bases not matched to a gene: 6. CDR1 SGHRS and CDR2 YFSETQ come from the germline V gene. There are 15 residues in the CDR3.